Sequencing of this T cell receptor beta chain was carried out in a study of T cells expressing NK-cell markers. Germline V gene lookup returns CDR1 SGHRS and CDR2 YFSETQ. The CDR3 extends over 17 amino acids. TCRdb re-called the 5' RACE reads and catalogs CDR3 proteins one per entry, DNA excluded. Its clone listing holds 550,000 or so distinct CDR3 sequences. This rearrangement joins TRBV5-1 to TRBJ1-1; checking the TCRdb D call of TRBD1 is not possible without DNA. Sequencing input: blood T cells: a sorted CD56 or NKG2C T cell subset, CD4+ or CD8+ T cells, or bulk PBMC T cells (not recorded which). The receptor was isolated from a man aged 18 to 30 in good health. The CDR3 loop is CASSETGTGGAFTEAFF.